These T cell receptor beta chains were read from a single sample in a study of cytomegalovirus exposure and HLA in healthy donors. Sequencing used immunoSEQ multiplex PCR; TCRdb keeps in-frame clones, though not all of them. The sample lists more than 130,000 clones, roughly three quarters occurring once. Sequencing was performed on PBMCs. The receptors stem from a male donor in good health and CMV-seronegative. The CDR3 runs from the conserved cysteine through the conserved F or W. The D gene is left open where the match is weak. Where a row states a size, it is once, few, many or the class of an expanded clone; other rows omit it.

>NA|TRBV15|NA|TRBJ2-4
TGTGCCACCAGCAGAGATTCCGGGGACAAAAACATTCAGTACTTC
CATSRDSGDKNIQYF
>TRBD1|TRBV6-6|NA|TRBJ1-2
TGTGCCAGCCTCGAAGGGGGCACTATCGTCTATGGCTACACCTTC
CASLEGGTIVYGYTF
>NA|TRBV7-9|NA|TRBJ2-1
TGTGCCAGCAGCCCCATAGGAGGGTCCTACAATGAGCAGTTCTTC
CASSPIGGSYNEQFF
>NA|TRBV4-2|NA|TRBJ1-2
TGTGCCAGCAGCCACATGGGGGCGGACTATGGCTACACCTTC
CASSHMGADYGYTF
>NA|TRBV4-1|NA|TRBJ2-4
TGCGCCAGCAGCCAAACCCGGGACAACAAAAACATTCAGTACTTC
CASSQTRDNKNIQYF
>NA|TRBV7-9|few|TRBJ2-1
TGTGCCAGCAGCCCAAAGGGTAGGGACAAAAACAATGAGCAGTTCTTC
CASSPKGRDKNNEQFF
>NA|TRBV7-2|NA|TRBJ2-5
TGTGCCAGCAGCTTACCAGGGCTCGGAGAGACCCAGTACTTC
CASSLPGLGETQYF
>NA|TRBV5-4|NA|TRBJ2-3
TGTGCCAGCAGCTTGGGGCAGCGGCTCACAGATACGCAGTATTTT
CASSLGQRLTDTQYF
>NA|TRBV6-5|NA|TRBJ2-5
TGTGCCAGCACCGCAAGGGGGACCCAGTACTTC
CASTARGTQYF
>NA|TRBV6-1|few|TRBJ2-7
TGTGCCAGCATCCTACCGGGGTCCTACGAGCAGTACTTC
CASILPGSYEQYF
>NA|TRBV4-3|NA|TRBJ1-2
TGCGCCAGCAGCCAAGGGGGCGAGTTGGCTAACTATGGCTACACCTTC
CASSQGGELANYGYTF
>TRBD2|TRBV6-5|NA|TRBJ2-2
TGTGCCAGCAGTTACGCGGGGGTCACCGGGGAGCTGTTTTTT
CASSYAGVTGELFF
>TRBD1|TRBV5-1|NA|TRBJ2-7
TGCGCCAGCAGCTCCTGGGACAGCTCCTACGAGCAGTACTTC
CASSSWDSSYEQYF
>TRBD2|TRBV5-6|NA|TRBJ2-7
TGTGCCAGCAGCTCGGGGGGGGGCTACGAGCAGTACTTC
CASSSGGGYEQYF
>NA|TRBV6-5|NA|TRBJ2-3
TGTGCCAGCAGTACAGGCGTTACTAGCACAGATACGCAGTATTTT
CASSTGVTSTDTQYF
>NA|TRBV4-2|once|TRBJ1-4
TGTGCCAGCAGCCAAGGAGGCGGGGGGTATGCTAATGAAAAACTGTTTTTT
CASSQGGGGYANEKLFF
>TRBD1|TRBV27|few|TRBJ1-2
TGTGCCAGCAGTTCGTCAGGGGGCTATGGCTACACCTTC
CASSSSGGYGYTF
>NA|TRBV2|NA|TRBJ2-3
TGTGCCAGCAGTGAATGGCGACTCACAGATACGCAGTATTTT
CASSEWRLTDTQYF
>TRBD1|TRBV11-2|NA|TRBJ2-7
TGTGCCAGCAGCAGCGGGACAGGGGAATACTTC
CASSSGTGEYF
>NA|TRBV29-1|NA|TRBJ1-1
TGCAGCGTGCGGCACGGGGATGCTTTCTTT
CSVRHGDAFF
>NA|TRBV7-9|NA|TRBJ2-5
TGTGCCAGCAGTTACAGGGTACCTCTCCAAGAGACCCAGTACTTC
CASSYRVPLQETQYF
>NA|TRBV5-1|NA|TRBJ2-7
TGCGCCAGCAGCTTTACAACAGGCGTACCCTACGAGCAGTACTTC
CASSFTTGVPYEQYF
>TRBD1|TRBV5-4|NA|TRBJ2-7
TGTGCCAGCAGCTCCGACAGGGACGAGCAGTACTTC
CASSSDRDEQYF
>NA|TRBV15|few|TRBJ2-5
TGTGCCACCAGCAGGCCCGGTCGGGAAGAGACCCAGTACTTC
CATSRPGREETQYF
>TRBD2|TRBV4-2|NA|TRBJ2-5
TGTGCCAGCAGCCAAACTGGCCTAACGGGGGGGCAAGGGACCCAGTACTTC
CASSQTGLTGGQGTQYF
>NA|TRBV5-1|NA|TRBJ2-2
TGCGCCAGCAGCCCCTCAGAGAGGGGGGGTGCCGGGGAGCTGTTTTTT
CASSPSERGGAGELFF
>NA|TRBV9|NA|TRBJ1-1
TGTGCCAGCAGTTCGAGGGAGAGAAACACTGAAGCTTTCTTT
CASSSRERNTEAFF
>NA|TRBV7-9|NA|TRBJ1-1
TGTGCCAGCAGCTTGATGGGGCTCGACACTGAAGCTTTCTTT
CASSLMGLDTEAFF
>NA|TRBV6-1|NA|TRBJ1-2
TGTGCCAGCAGTGAAACCAGCTATGGCTACACCTTC
CASSETSYGYTF
>TRBD1|TRBV5-1|NA|TRBJ2-5
TGCGCCAGCAGTTCTACAGGGGGCCCGGTAGAGTTGGGCCAAGAGACCCAGTACTTC
CASSSTGGPVELGQETQYF
>TRBD1|TRBV19|NA|TRBJ2-2
TGTGCCAGTAGAAACAGGGGTACCGGGGAGCTGTTTTTT
CASRNRGTGELFF
>NA|TRBV27|NA|TRBJ2-7
TGTGCCAGCAGTTTCGGAGGGGCGTCCTACGAGCAGTACTTC
CASSFGGASYEQYF
>TRBD1|TRBV5-1|NA|TRBJ1-2
TGCGCCAGCAGCTTTGGGACAGGGGAAGTGGCTAACTATGGCTACACCTTC
CASSFGTGEVANYGYTF
>NA|TRBV7-2|NA|TRBJ2-2
TGTGCCAGCAGCTTCCAGACAGGGCGGGGCGGGGAGCTGTTTTTT
CASSFQTGRGGELFF
>TRBD2|TRBV6-4|NA|TRBJ2-1
TGTGCCAGCAGTGAGGCGGGGGGGGGCTCTGAGCAGTTCTTC
CASSEAGGGSEQFF
>NA|TRBV11-2|NA|TRBJ2-1
TGTGCCAGCCGGGAATACAATGAGCAGTTCTTC
CASREYNEQFF
>TRBD1|TRBV6-5|NA|TRBJ2-1
TGTGCCAGCAGGGCGACAGGGTACAATGAGCAGTTCTTC
CASRATGYNEQFF
>NA|TRBV10-3|NA|TRBJ2-3
TGTGCCATCAGTGAGGAGGAGCAAGATACGCAGTATTTT
CAISEEEQDTQYF
>TRBD1|TRBV7-2|NA|TRBJ1-2
TGTGCCAGCAGCTTCGGTGCCGGGACAGGGGGATATGGCTACACCTTC
CASSFGAGTGGYGYTF
>NA|TRBV11-2|NA|TRBJ2-5
TGTGCCAGCAGCCCCGGACAGTTAGAGACCCAGTACTTC
CASSPGQLETQYF
>TRBD1|TRBV15|once|TRBJ1-3
TGTGCCACCAGCGGGACAGCACTCTCTGGAAACACCATATATTTT
CATSGTALSGNTIYF
>NA|TRBV18|NA|TRBJ2-3
TGTGCCAGCTCAACCCCAAGAGGGGGTTATACAGATACGCAGTATTTT
CASSTPRGGYTDTQYF
>TRBD1|TRBV18|NA|TRBJ2-7
TGTGCCAGCTCACCCGCGGGGACAGGGTCCTACGAGCAGTACTTC
CASSPAGTGSYEQYF
>NA|TRBV7-2|once|TRBJ1-1
TGTGCCAGCAGCTTAAGTGGGGCTAACACTGAAGCTTTCTTT
CASSLSGANTEAFF
>TRBD1|TRBV19|NA|TRBJ2-1
TGTGCCAGTAGTATAGATCGGGGGACAGGGGCCTACAATGAGCAGTTCTTC
CASSIDRGTGAYNEQFF
>TRBD1|TRBV7-2|NA|TRBJ2-7
TGTGCCAGCAGCTACGCCGGGACAGGGATCTTCGAGCAGTACTTC
CASSYAGTGIFEQYF